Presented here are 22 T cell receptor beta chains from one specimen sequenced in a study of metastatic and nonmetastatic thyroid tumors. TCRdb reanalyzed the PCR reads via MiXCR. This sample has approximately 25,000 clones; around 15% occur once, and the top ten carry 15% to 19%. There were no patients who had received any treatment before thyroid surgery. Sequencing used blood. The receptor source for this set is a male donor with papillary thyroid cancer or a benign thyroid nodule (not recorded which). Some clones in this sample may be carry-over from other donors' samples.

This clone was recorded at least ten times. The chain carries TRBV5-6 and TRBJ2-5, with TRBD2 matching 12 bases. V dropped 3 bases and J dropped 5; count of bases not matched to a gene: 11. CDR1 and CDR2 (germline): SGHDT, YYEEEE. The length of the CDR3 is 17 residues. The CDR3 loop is CASSWGPGLAGGETQYF. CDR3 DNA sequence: TGTGCCAGCAGCTGGGGCCCTGGCCTAGCGGGGGGGGAGACCCAGTACTTC.

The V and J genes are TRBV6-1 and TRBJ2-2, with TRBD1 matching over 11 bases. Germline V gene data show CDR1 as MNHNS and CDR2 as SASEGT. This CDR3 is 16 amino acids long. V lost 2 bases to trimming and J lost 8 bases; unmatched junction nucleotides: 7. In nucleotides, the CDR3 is TGTGCCAGCAGTGAATACAGGGACAGGGGGGGGGGGGAGCTGTTTTTT. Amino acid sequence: CASSEYRDRGGGELFF.

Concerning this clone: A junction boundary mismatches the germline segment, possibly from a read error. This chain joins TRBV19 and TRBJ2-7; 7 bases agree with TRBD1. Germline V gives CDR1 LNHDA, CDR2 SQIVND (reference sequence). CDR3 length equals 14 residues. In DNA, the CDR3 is TGTGCCAGTATCGACCCAGGGGGAGCCTACGAGCATTACTTC. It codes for CASIDPGGAYEHYF. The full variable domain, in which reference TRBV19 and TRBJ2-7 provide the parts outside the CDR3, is DGGITQSPKYLFRKEGQNVTLSCEQNLNHDAMYWYRQDPGQGLRLIYYSQIVNDFQKGDIAEGYSVSREKKESFPLTVTSAQKNPTAFYLCASIDPGGAYEHYFGPGTRLTVT.

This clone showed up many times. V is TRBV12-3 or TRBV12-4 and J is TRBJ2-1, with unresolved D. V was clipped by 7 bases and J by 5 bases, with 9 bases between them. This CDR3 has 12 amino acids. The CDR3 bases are TGTGCCAGCAACGCCCTCAACAATGAGCAGTTCTTC. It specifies CASNALNNEQFF.

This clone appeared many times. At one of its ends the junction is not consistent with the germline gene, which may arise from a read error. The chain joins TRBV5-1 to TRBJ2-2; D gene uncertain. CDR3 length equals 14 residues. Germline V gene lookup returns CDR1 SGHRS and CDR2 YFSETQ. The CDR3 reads CASSSPPKTGELFF. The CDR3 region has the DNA TGCGCCAGCAGCTCACCGCCGAAGACCGGGGAGCTGTTTTTT. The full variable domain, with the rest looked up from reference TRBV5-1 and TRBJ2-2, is KAGVTQTPRYLIKTRGQQVTLSCSPISGHRSVSWYQQTPGQGLQFLFEYFSETQRNKGNFPGRFSGRQFSNSRSEMNVSTLELGDSALYLCASSSPPKTGELFFGEGSRLTVL.

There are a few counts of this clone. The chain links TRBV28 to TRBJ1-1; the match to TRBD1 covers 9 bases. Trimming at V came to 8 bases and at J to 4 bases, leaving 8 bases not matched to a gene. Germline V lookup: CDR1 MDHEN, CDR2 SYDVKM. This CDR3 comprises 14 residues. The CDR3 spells CASGLQGAGTEAFF. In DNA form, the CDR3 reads TGTGCCAGCGGCTTACAGGGGGCGGGCACTGAAGCTTTCTTT.

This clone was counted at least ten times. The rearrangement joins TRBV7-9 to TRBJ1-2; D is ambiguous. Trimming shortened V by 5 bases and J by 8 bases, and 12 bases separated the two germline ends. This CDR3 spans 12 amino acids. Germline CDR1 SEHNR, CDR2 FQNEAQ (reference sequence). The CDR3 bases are TGTGCCAGCAGCCGAGACACATGGGGCTACACCTTC. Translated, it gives CASSRDTWGYTF.

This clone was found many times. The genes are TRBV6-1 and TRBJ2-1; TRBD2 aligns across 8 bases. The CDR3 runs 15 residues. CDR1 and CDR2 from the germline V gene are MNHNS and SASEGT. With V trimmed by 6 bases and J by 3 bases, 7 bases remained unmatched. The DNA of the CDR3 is TGTGCCAGCAGGCGACTAGCGAGCGGCTACAATGAGCAGTTCTTC. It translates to CASRRLASGYNEQFF.

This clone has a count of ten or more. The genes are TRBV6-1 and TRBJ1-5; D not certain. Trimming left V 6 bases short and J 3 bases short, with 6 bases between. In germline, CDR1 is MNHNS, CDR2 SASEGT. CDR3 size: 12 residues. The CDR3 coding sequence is TGTGCCAGCAGAGATTACAATCAGCCCCAGCATTTT. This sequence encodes CASRDYNQPQHF.

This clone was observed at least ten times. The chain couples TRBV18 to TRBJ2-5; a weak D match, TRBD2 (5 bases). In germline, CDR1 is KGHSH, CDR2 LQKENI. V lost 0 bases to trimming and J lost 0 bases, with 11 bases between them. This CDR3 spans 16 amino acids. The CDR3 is CASSPPGPGYQETQYF. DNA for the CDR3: TGTGCCAGCTCACCACCAGGGCCGGGGTACCAAGAGACCCAGTACTTC.

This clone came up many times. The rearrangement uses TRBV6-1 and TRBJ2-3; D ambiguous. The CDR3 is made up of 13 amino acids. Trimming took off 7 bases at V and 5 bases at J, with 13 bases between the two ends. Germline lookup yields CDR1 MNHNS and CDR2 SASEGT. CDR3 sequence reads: CASTLGAGDTQYF. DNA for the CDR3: TGTGCCAGCACTCTTGGCGCCGGAGATACGCAGTATTTT.

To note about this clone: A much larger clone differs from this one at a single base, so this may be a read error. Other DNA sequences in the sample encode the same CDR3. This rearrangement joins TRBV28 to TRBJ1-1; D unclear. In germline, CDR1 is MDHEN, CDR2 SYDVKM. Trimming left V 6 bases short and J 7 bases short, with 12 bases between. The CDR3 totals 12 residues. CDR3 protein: CASRGQTNEAFF. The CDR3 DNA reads TGTGCCAGCAGAGGTCAAACTAATGAAGCTTTCTTT.

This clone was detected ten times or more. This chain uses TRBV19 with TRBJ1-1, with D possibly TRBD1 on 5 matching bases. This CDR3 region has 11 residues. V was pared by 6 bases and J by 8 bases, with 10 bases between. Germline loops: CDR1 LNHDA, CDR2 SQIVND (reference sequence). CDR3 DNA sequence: TGTGCCAGTAGGCGAGGGGCGGAAGCTTTCTTT. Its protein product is CASRRGAEAFF.

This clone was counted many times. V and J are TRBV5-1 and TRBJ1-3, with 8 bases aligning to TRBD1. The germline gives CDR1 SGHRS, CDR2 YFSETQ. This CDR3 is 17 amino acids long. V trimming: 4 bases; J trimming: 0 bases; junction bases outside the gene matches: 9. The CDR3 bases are TGCGCCAGCAGCCCCGGGACAGGCACACTCTCTGGAAACACCATATATTTT. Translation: CASSPGTGTLSGNTIYF.

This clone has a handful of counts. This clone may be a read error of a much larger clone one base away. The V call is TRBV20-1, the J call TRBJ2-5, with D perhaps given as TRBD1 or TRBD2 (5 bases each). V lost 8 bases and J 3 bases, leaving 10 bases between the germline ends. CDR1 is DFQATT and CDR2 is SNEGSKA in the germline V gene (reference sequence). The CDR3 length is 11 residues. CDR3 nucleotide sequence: TGCAGTTGGGGGTCCAAAGAGACCCAGTACTTC. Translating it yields CSWGSKETQYF.

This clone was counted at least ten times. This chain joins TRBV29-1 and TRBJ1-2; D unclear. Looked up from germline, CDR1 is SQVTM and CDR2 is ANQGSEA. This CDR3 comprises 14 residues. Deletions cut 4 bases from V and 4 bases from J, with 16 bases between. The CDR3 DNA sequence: TGCAGCGTTGTAGGCGACGGGGTAATCTATGGCTACACCTTC. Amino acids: CSVVGDGVIYGYTF. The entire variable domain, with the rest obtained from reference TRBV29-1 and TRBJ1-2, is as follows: SAVISQKPSRDICQRGTSLTIQCQVDSQVTMMFWYRQQPGQSLTLIATANQGSEATYESGFVIDKFPISRPNLTFSTLTVSNMSPEDSSIYLCSVVGDGVIYGYTFGSGTRLTVV.

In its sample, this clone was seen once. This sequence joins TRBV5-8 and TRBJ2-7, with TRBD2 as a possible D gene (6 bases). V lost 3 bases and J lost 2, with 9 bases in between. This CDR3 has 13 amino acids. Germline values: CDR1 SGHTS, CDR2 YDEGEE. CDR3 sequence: CASSSRGTYEQYF. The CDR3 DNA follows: TGTGCCAGCAGCTCGCGGGGAACCTACGAGCAGTACTTC.

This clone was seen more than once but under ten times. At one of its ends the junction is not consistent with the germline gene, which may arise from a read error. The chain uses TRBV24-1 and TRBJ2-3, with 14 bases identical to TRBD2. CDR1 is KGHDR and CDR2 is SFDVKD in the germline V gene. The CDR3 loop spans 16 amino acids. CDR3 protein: CVTSDRLAGGQDTQYF. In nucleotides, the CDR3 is TGTGTCACCAGTGATCGACTAGCGGGAGGGCAAGATACACAGTATTTT.

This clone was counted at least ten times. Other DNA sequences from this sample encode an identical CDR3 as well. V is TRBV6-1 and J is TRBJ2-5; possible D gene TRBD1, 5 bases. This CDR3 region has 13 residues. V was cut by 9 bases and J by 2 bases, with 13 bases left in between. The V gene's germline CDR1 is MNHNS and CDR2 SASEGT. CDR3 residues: CASRVTAQETQYF. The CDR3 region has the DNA TGTGCCAGTAGAGTGACAGCTCAAGAGACCCAGTACTTC.

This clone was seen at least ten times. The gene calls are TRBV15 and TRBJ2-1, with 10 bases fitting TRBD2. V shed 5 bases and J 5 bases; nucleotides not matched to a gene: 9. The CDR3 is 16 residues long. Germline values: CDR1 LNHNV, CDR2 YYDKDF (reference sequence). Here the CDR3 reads CATSGGGTSANNEQFF. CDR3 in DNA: TGTGCCACCAGCGGGGGTGGGACTAGCGCCAACAATGAGCAGTTCTTC.

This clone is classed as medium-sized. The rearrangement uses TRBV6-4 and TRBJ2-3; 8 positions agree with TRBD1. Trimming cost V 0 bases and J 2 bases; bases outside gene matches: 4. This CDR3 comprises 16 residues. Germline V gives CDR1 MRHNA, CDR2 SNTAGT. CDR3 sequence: CASSDSGTGDTDTQYF. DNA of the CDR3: TGTGCCAGCAGTGACTCGGGGACAGGAGACACAGATACGCAGTATTTT.

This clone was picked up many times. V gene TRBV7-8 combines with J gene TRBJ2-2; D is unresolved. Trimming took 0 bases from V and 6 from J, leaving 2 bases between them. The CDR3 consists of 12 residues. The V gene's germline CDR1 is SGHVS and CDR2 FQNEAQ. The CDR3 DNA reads TGTGCCAGCAGCTTAGCAGCCGGGGAGCTGTTTTTT. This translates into CASSLAAGELFF.